This T cell receptor (beta chain) was recorded in a study of blood T cell repertoires in COVID-19. Study-level background: Whether acute or convalescent, the COVID-19 samples came from the United States, Italy and Spain. In each case, the material was cDNA or gDNA derived from T cells, B-cell-depleted T cells, or PBMCs.

In the original processing: Reference gene primer amplification gave nucleated cell count estimates. Generated by immunoSEQ multiplex PCR, the TCRdb table keeps only in-frame clones and is missing some. From that table come the V and J calls and clone size; the DNA was used to work out D and trimming. The repertoire holds 150,000 to 200,000 clones, with approximately 92% as singletons. This CDR3 is 14 amino acids long. V gave up 5 bases and J gave up 3 bases; unmatched junction bases: 4. In germline, CDR1 is MNHEY, CDR2 SMNVEV (reference sequence). This clonotype originated in a woman in her forties or fifties with acute or convalescent COVID-19. The rearrangement links TRBV27 to TRBJ2-1; 7 nucleotides line up with TRBD2. Sequenced: peripheral blood. CDR3 residues: CASSGGGRYNEQFF. DNA for the CDR3: TGTGCCAGCAGTGGGGGGGGTCGCTACAATGAGCAGTTCTTC.